This T cell receptor (beta chain) was profiled in a study of beta chain features in type 1 diabetes. Broader study findings: A pattern of fewer insertions and more deletions at VDJ junctions was seen in type 1 diabetes patients.

As every portion of the isolated RNA was reverse transcribed, the sequencing read expressed TCRB transcripts. Read counts averaged approximately 3.3 million for samples of naive, central memory and regulatory T cells. Clones were sequenced by immunoSEQ multiplex PCR, and TCRdb holds only the in-frame ones, with some missing. This table holds roughly 170,000 clones, roughly an eighth found once. Germline V gives CDR1 GTSNPN, CDR2 SVGIG (reference sequence). V was trimmed by 2 bases and J by 5 bases, leaving 15 bases between them. This CDR3 region has 14 residues. This clone turned up a few times. The antigen is undetermined.

Sequences were obtained from central memory CD4+ T cells from blood. The genes are TRBV30 and TRBJ1-1, with a possible D match to TRBD1 (6 bases). The sequence derives from a woman younger than 35 in good health. The CDR3 bases are TGTGCCTGGAGTTTAAACAGGGCAAGGACTGAAGCTTTCTTT. Encoded protein: CAWSLNRARTEAFF.